One T cell receptor (beta chain) is described in this entry. Between the trimmed V and J ends, which lost 0 bases and 5 bases, there was a span of 9 bases. Germline lookup yields CDR1 SGHRS and CDR2 YFSETQ. CDR3 length: 13 amino acids. This record comes from a study of OX40 agonist ivuxolimab in advanced cancers. This table comes from immunoSEQ multiplex PCR, and its TCRdb copy is limited to in-frame clones, with some not included. The table shows under 95,000 clones, with 86% occurring only once. This TCR was sampled from an adult with an advanced solid tumor such as melanoma, head and neck, liver or kidney cancer. The input for sequencing was CD4+ or CD8+ T cells sorted from blood, taken in a trial of the OX40 agonist ivuxolimab. The chain links TRBV5-1 to TRBJ2-7; D could derive from TRBD1 or TRBD2 (5 bases each). CDR3 loop: CASSLGQGDEQYF. CDR3 in DNA: TGCGCCAGCAGCTTGGGGCAGGGAGACGAGCAGTACTTC.